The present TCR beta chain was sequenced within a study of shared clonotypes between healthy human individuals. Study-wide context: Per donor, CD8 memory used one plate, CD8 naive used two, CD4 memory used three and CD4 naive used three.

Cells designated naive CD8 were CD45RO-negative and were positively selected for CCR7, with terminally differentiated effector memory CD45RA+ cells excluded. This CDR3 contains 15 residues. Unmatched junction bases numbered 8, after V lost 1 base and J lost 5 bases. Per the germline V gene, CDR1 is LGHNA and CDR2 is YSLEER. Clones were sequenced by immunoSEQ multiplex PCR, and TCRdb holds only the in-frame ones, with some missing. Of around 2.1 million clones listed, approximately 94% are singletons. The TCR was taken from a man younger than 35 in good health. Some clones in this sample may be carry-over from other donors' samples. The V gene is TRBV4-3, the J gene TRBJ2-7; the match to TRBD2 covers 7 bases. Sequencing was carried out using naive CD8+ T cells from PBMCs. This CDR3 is CASSQVWGGWDEQYF. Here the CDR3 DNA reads TGCGCCAGCAGCCAAGTTTGGGGGGGTTGGGACGAGCAGTACTTC.